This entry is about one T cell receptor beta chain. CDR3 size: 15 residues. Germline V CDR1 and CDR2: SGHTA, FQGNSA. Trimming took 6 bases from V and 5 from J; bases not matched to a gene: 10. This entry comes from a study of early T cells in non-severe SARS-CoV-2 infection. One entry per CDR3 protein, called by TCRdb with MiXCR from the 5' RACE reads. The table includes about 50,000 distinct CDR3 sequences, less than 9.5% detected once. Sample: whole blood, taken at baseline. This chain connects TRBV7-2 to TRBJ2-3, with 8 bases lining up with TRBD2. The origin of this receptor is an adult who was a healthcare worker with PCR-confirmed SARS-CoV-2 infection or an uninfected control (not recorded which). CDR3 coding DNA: TGTGCCAGCAGTTCCCGGGGGGGTGTAGAAGATACGCAGTATTTT. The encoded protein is CASSSRGGVEDTQYF.